A single sample gave rise to the 13 T cell receptor beta chains below, sequenced in a study of technical replicates of blood from a few donors. Sequencing was performed with immunoSEQ multiplex PCR; in TCRdb, only in-frame clones are kept and a portion is missing. Of tens of thousands of clones in the sample, 95% to 98% are singletons; the top ten hold around 0.22%. The material sequenced was T cells isolated from PBMCs. The receptors come from a human donor in good health.

The V and J genes are TRBV25-1 and TRBJ1-1; 9 bases agree with TRBD1. Trimming cost V 6 bases and J 6 bases; bases outside gene matches: 8. Germline lookup yields CDR1 MGHDK and CDR2 SYGVNS. The CDR3 totals 14 residues. CDR3: CASSLGQGSAEAFF. In nucleotides, the CDR3 is TGTGCCAGCAGCCTCGGACAGGGGAGCGCTGAAGCTTTCTTT.

This chain uses TRBV11-2 with TRBJ2-2, with D perhaps TRBD1 (6 bases). The V end lost 5 bases, the J end lost 4 bases, and 14 bases lay between the germline ends. The CDR3 sequence is 15 residues long. From germline, CDR1 is SGHAT and CDR2 FQNNGV. CDR3 sequence: CASSTGTPTTGELFF. CDR3 sequence (DNA): TGTGCCAGCAGCACCGGGACACCAACCACCGGGGAGCTGTTTTTT.

The rearrangement joins TRBV6-5 to TRBJ1-4; perhaps TRBD1 as D (6 bases). The germline gives CDR1 MNHEY, CDR2 SVGAGI. This CDR3 has 13 residues. The V gene lost 7 bases and the J gene lost 8 bases, with 14 bases spanning the gap. CDR3 nucleotide sequence: TGTGCCAGCACGGGGGGGGCAGGGGAAAAACTGTTTTTT. Translated, it gives CASTGGAGEKLFF.

The chain uses TRBV27 and TRBJ2-7; D remains ambiguous. Germline CDR1 MNHEY, CDR2 SMNVEV (reference sequence). This CDR3 spans 11 amino acids. Trimming pared 4 bases from V and 4 bases from J, leaving 5 bases between. The CDR3 nucleotides read TGTGCCAGCAGTTCCTTTTACGAGCAGTACTTC. Translating it yields CASSSFYEQYF.

This clone was seen a single time. This chain connects TRBV6-6 to TRBJ2-7; 7 bases map to TRBD1. Germline-derived CDR1 and CDR2 are MNHNY and SVGAGI (reference sequence). The V and J ends lost 8 bases and 2 bases, in that order; junction bases with no gene match: 3. The length of the CDR3 is 12 residues. As DNA, the CDR3 is TGTGCCAGCGGGGACAGAGCCTACGAGCAGTACTTC. Protein: CASGDRAYEQYF.

The J gene is TRBJ1-1, the V gene TRBV6-1; maybe TRBD1 (5 bases). Germline V gene sequence: CDR1 MNHNS, CDR2 SASEGT. The CDR3 loop spans 12 amino acids. V was trimmed by 10 bases and J by 6 bases, leaving 15 bases between them. The CDR3 loop is CAIQEEFAEAFF. In DNA, the CDR3 is TGTGCCATACAGGAAGAATTCGCTGAAGCTTTCTTT.

The chain combines TRBV11-3 with TRBJ1-1; weak D call: TRBD1 (6 bases). The CDR3 extends over 15 amino acids. Trimming stripped 1 base from V and 7 bases from J, with 16 bases between. Germline V gene lookup returns CDR1 SGHNT and CDR2 YENEEA. The CDR3 DNA is TGTGCCAGCAGCTTAGCTGCAGGGGTCCTTAGTGAAGCTTTCTTT. This translates into CASSLAAGVLSEAFF.

V is TRBV7-3 and J is TRBJ2-3; perhaps TRBD2 as D (5 bases). The CDR3 has 15 amino acids. Germline V lookup: CDR1 SGHTA, CDR2 FQGTGA. V shed 5 bases and J shed 1 base, with 13 bases lying between them. The CDR3 DNA sequence: TGTGCCAGCAGCCTGGGGAGCTTTCGCACAGATACGCAGTATTTT. Its translation: CASSLGSFRTDTQYF.

The chain couples TRBV5-1 to TRBJ1-2, with TRBD1 matching over 10 bases. Trimming removed 0 bases from V and 6 bases from J; junction bases left unmatched: 2. CDR1 and CDR2 from the germline V gene are SGHRS and YFSETQ. The CDR3 loop spans 14 amino acids. The CDR3 region has the DNA TGCGCCAGCAGCTTGGCCGGGACAGGGGATGGCTACACCTTC. Translating gives CASSLAGTGDGYTF.

The chain uses TRBV11-3 and TRBJ1-1; no clear D. V was clipped by 1 base and J by 6 bases, with 12 bases between them. This CDR3 region has 14 residues. Germline-derived CDR1 and CDR2 are SGHNT and YENEEA. For the CDR3, the DNA is TGTGCCAGCAGCTTAGTTGGGTTGGGCGCTGAAGCTTTCTTT. It specifies CASSLVGLGAEAFF.

As concerns this clone: Other DNA sequences from this sample encode an identical CDR3 as well. The chain combines TRBV9 with TRBJ2-2; the D gene is possibly TRBD2 (6 bases). Trimming removed 0 bases from V and 3 bases from J, with 9 bases in between. The CDR3 extends over 15 amino acids. Germline V CDR1 and CDR2: SGDLS, YYNGEE. The CDR3 nucleotides are TGTGCCAGCAGCGTAGCCGGGGGATACACCGGGGAGCTGTTTTTT. Translation gives CASSVAGGYTGELFF. Variable domain in full (rest from reference TRBV9 and TRBJ2-2): DSGVTQTPKHLITATGQRVTLRCSPRSGDLSVYWYQQSLDQGLQFLIQYYNGEERAKGNILERFSAQQFPDLHSELNLSSLELGDSALYFCASSVAGGYTGELFFGEGSRLTVL.

This chain joins TRBV30 and TRBJ2-1; TRBD1 agrees at 7 bases. The CDR3 covers 15 residues. The germline CDR1 and CDR2 sequences are GTSNPN and SVGIG (reference sequence). With 3 bases clipped from V and 6 bases from J, the junction kept 11 bases outside the gene matches. The CDR3 loop reads CAWSPSDRVLNEQFF. The CDR3 DNA reads as TGTGCCTGGAGCCCAAGCGACAGGGTCCTCAATGAGCAGTTCTTC.

The chain joins TRBV11-2 to TRBJ2-3, with D perhaps TRBD2 (5 bases). V shed 0 bases and J shed 6 bases, with 10 bases lying between them. The CDR3 is made up of 14 amino acids. Germline assignment: CDR1 SGHAT and CDR2 FQNNGV. CDR3 amino acids: CASSLDNSEDTQYF. The CDR3 DNA reads as TGTGCCAGCAGCTTAGATAATAGCGAGGATACGCAGTATTTT.